Below, 14 T cell receptor beta chains from the same sample are listed, as sequenced in a study of T cell responses to AZD1222 COVID-19 vaccine. Assay: immunoSEQ multiplex PCR; the TCRdb copy retains only in-frame clones and omits some. The repertoire holds about 93,000 clones, with over 85% as singletons. This sample comprised peripheral blood, obtained on day 0 of MenACWY control vaccination. These receptor sequences come from an adult in good health.

This chain links TRBV5-4 with TRBJ2-7, with 10 bases identical to TRBD1. The CDR3 is 15 amino acids. The germline V gene encodes CDR1 SGHNT and CDR2 YYREEE (reference sequence). The V gene end was trimmed by 3 bases and the J gene end by 4 bases; junction bases not matched to a gene: 7. The CDR3 DNA reads TGTGCCAGCAGCTCTCAGGACAGGGGGAGGTACGAGCAGTACTTC. Its protein is CASSSQDRGRYEQYF.

The chain employs TRBV6-5 and TRBJ1-2, with D perhaps matching TRBD1 (6 bases). The germline V gene encodes CDR1 MNHEY and CDR2 SVGAGI. V dropped 6 bases and J dropped 11 bases, with 16 bases sitting between them. The CDR3 length is 12 residues. The CDR3, as DNA: TGTGCCAGCAGCACAGGGCCTAAAGGTTACACCTTC. Translating gives CASSTGPKGYTF.

The V call is TRBV28, the J call TRBJ1-6, with D unclear. V was clipped by 2 bases and J by 2 bases, with 10 bases between them. The CDR3 extends over 16 amino acids. The germline CDR1 and CDR2 sequences are MDHEN and SYDVKM. Written as DNA, the CDR3 is TGTGCCAGCAGTTTAAAGGGTAAACCCTATAATTCACCCCTCCACTTT. Its protein product is CASSLKGKPYNSPLHF.

There are a few counts of this clone. The chain has TRBV4-3 and TRBJ2-2; TRBD1 agrees at 7 bases. Per germline, CDR1 LGHNA and CDR2 YSLEER. CDR3 length: 17 residues. Trimming at V came to 0 bases and at J to 4 bases, leaving 8 bases not matched to a gene. The CDR3 DNA follows: TGCGCCAGCAGCCAAGAAGTCGGGGCAGGGGGCACCGGGGAGCTGTTTTTT. It codes for CASSQEVGAGGTGELFF.

The V call is TRBV9, the J call TRBJ2-3; TRBD1 might be the D (5 bases). Germline loops: CDR1 SGDLS, CDR2 YYNGEE. The CDR3 totals 15 residues. V lost 0 bases, J lost 2 bases, and 10 bases lay in between. The CDR3 protein is CASSVVVGATDTQYF. The CDR3 DNA reads TGTGCCAGCAGCGTAGTTGTAGGGGCCACAGATACGCAGTATTTT.

V is TRBV18 and J is TRBJ1-6; 7 positions match TRBD1. The CDR3 runs to 18 residues. J was trimmed by 0 bases and V by 3 bases; bases with no gene match: 8. In germline, CDR1 is KGHSH, CDR2 LQKENI. CDR3 protein: CASSPRRDRSSYNSPLHF. CDR3 sequence (DNA): TGTGCCAGCTCACCCCGCCGGGACAGAAGCTCCTATAATTCACCCCTCCACTTT.

The genes are TRBV7-3 and TRBJ1-2; perhaps TRBD1 as D (5 bases). The germline V gene encodes CDR1 SGHTA and CDR2 FQGTGA. Trimming removed 1 base from V and 4 bases from J, with 13 bases in between. This CDR3 comprises 15 residues. The CDR3, as DNA: TGTGCCAGCAGCTTAAGCTCAGGGACCGGCTATGGCTACACCTTC. Amino acids: CASSLSSGTGYGYTF.

The chain employs TRBV5-4 and TRBJ2-2; TRBD1 might be the D (6 bases). Trimming took 4 bases from V and 4 from J, leaving 11 bases between them. The CDR3 runs to 14 residues. Germline CDR1 SGHNT, CDR2 YYREEE (reference sequence). This CDR3 reads CASSVVGATGELFF. The CDR3 DNA sequence: TGTGCCAGCAGCGTAGTGGGGGCCACCGGGGAGCTGTTTTTT.

This clone was counted a few times. The chain carries TRBV7-6 and TRBJ2-2; TRBD1 agrees at 8 bases. Germline loops: CDR1 SGHVS, CDR2 FNYEAQ. The V gene end was trimmed by 2 bases and the J gene end by 5 bases; junction bases not matched to a gene: 4. The CDR3 is made up of 15 amino acids. CDR3 loop: CASSLSRGLTGELFF. Written as DNA, the CDR3 is TGTGCCAGCAGCTTAAGCAGGGGGCTAACCGGGGAGCTGTTTTTT.

This chain links TRBV11-2 with TRBJ2-6, with D hard to call. V lost 2 bases and J 0 bases, leaving 11 bases between the germline ends. The CDR3 is 17 residues long. From germline, CDR1 is SGHAT and CDR2 FQNNGV. The CDR3, as DNA: TGTGCCAGCAGCTTATTCGGTGGATTCTCTGGGGCCAACGTCCTGACTTTC. This sequence encodes CASSLFGGFSGANVLTF.

Only a few counts were recorded for this clone. The genes are TRBV9 and TRBJ1-2; D is unresolved. The germline V gene has CDR1 SGDLS and CDR2 YYNGEE. This CDR3 spans 14 amino acids. Trimming cost V 6 bases and J 0 bases, with 12 bases left between them. CDR3 nucleotides: TGTGCCAGCACCCCGACGGGAGCTAACTATGGCTACACCTTC. Translated: CASTPTGANYGYTF.

V usage is TRBV19 and J usage is TRBJ2-1; D is unclear. Per germline, CDR1 LNHDA and CDR2 SQIVND (reference sequence). V was clipped by 5 bases and J by 6 bases, with 11 bases between them. The CDR3 runs to 13 residues. The CDR3 coding sequence is TGTGCCAGTAGTTTTGGACGCCTCAATGAGCAGTTCTTC. Protein: CASSFGRLNEQFF.

CDR3 loop: CASSHGTSANEQFF. As DNA, the CDR3 is TGTGCCAGCAGCCACGGGACTAGCGCTAATGAGCAGTTCTTC. The gene calls are TRBV7-2 and TRBJ2-1, with 10 bases matching TRBD2. V was pared by 5 bases and J by 7 bases, with 5 bases of the junction left unmatched. The CDR3 is 14 amino acids. CDR1 SGHTA and CDR2 FQGNSA come from the germline V gene.

This clone was seen a few times. The CDR3 nucleotides are TGTGCCAGCAGTTACTCGACAGGGCCGCTCAGCGAGCAGTACTTC. This codes for CASSYSTGPLSEQYF. This sequence joins TRBV6-5 and TRBJ2-7, with 7 positions matching TRBD1. The CDR3 consists of 15 residues. Trimming at V came to 0 bases and at J to 6 bases, leaving 8 bases not matched to a gene. Germline V gene lookup returns CDR1 MNHEY and CDR2 SVGAGI.